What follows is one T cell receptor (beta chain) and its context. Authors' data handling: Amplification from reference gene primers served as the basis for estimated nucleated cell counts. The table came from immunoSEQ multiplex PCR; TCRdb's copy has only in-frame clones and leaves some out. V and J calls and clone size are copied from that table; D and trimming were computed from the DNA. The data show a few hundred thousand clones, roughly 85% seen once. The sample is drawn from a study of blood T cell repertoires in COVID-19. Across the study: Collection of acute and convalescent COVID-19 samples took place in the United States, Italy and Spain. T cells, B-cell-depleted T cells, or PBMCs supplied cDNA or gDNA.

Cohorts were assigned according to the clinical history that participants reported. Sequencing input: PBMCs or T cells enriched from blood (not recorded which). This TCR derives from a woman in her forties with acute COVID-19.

The CDR3 coding sequence is TGTGCCAGCACCCGACAGGGGGGGAACACTGAAGCTTTCTTT. Encoded protein: CASTRQGGNTEAFF. V is TRBV6-5 and J is TRBJ1-1; TRBD1 matches 9 bases. The CDR3 sequence is 14 residues long. After removal of 7 bases from V and 1 base from J, the junction contained 4 bases not matched to a gene. The V gene's germline CDR1 is MNHEY and CDR2 SVGAGI.